The clone carrying this T cell receptor beta chain was seen many times. Its antigen is unidentified. The data originate from a study of T cell repertoires in cytomegalovirus infection. Study as a whole: From public TCR beta signatures came an indication of both CMV infection and matching HLA type.

Study results and limitations: HLA-C-restricted CMV-specific TCR beta clonotypes were dominant in the ex vivo response. Cumulative public TCR beta family frequency identified carriers of CMV plus the relevant HLA.

TCRdb reanalysed the reads using MiXCR and keeps one entry per CDR3 protein. Of 450,000 to 550,000 distinct CDR3 sequences listed, more than 15% are singletons. Looked up from germline, CDR1 is SGHVS and CDR2 is FQNEAQ. CDR3 length: 18 residues. V lost 8 bases to trimming and J lost 4 bases; unmatched junction nucleotides: 15. The sample was CD8+ T cells from PBMCs. This chain links TRBV7-8 with TRBJ2-1; TRBD2 matches 12 bases. The clonotype comes from a human donor in good health (CMV status not recorded). Some clones in this sample may be carry-over from other donors' samples. Here the CDR3 DNA reads TGTGCCAGCTCCCCGCTAGCGGGAGGGGGGGGCAATTACAATGAGCAGTTCTTC. It specifies CASSPLAGGGGNYNEQFF.